This is a list of T cell receptor beta chains from one sample in a study of Graves' ophthalmopathy and Graves' hyperthyroidism. TCRdb fed the multiplex PCR reads into MiXCR, producing one record per CDR3 protein. The repertoire holds just over 400,000 distinct CDR3 sequences, with more than 20% as singletons. Sequenced sample: peripheral blood. The receptors originated from a woman between 18 and 29 years old with stable Graves' hyperthyroidism. The CDR3 runs from the conserved cysteine through the conserved F or W. The order of the fields is D gene, V gene, J gene, clone size, CDR3 DNA, CDR3 protein. A D gene is named only where the DNA matches it firmly. Clone sizes are given selectively: once, few, many, or a class where the clone is expanded.

>TRBD1|TRBV18|TRBJ1-1|-
TGTGCCAGCTCATCTCAGGGGGGGGAGAACACTGAAGCTTTCTTT
CASSSQGGENTEAFF
>-|TRBV11-2|TRBJ2-2|few
TGTGCCAGCAGCTCCCCAAGCCTCGGTCGGGGCGGGGAGCTGTTTTTT
CASSSPSLGRGGELFF
>TRBD2|TRBV6-2/TRBV6-3|TRBJ2-5|-
TGTGCCAGCACTCCTAGTGGGCTAGCGGCATACGACAAAGAGACCCAGTACTTC
CASTPSGLAAYDKETQYF
>-|TRBV28|TRBJ2-5|many
TGTGCCAGCAGGTCAAGCCCGGGACACCCGCCCAAGACCCAGTACTTC
CASRSSPGHPPKTQYF
>-|TRBV27|TRBJ2-7|many
TGTGCCAGCTGGGGACTGAACTCCTACGAGCAGTACTTC
CASWGLNSYEQYF
>TRBD1|TRBV30|TRBJ1-3|many
TGTGCCTGGACCACAGGGGTTGGAAACACCATATATTTT
CAWTTGVGNTIYF
>TRBD1|TRBV29-1|TRBJ1-2|many
TGCAGCAGTCTCGGGACAGCATATGGCTACACCTTC
CSSLGTAYGYTF
>-|TRBV6-1|TRBJ1-3|many
TGTGCCAGCAGTGAAGGGCCCCGCTCTGGAAACACCATATATTTT
CASSEGPRSGNTIYF
>-|TRBV10-1|TRBJ1-1|few
TGCGCCAGCAGTCCCTCCGGGGTTCCCACTGAAGCTTTCTTT
CASSPSGVPTEAFF
>-|TRBV30|TRBJ1-2|many
TGTGCCTGGAGTGGCGGCGGGGGCTATGGCTACACCTTC
CAWSGGGGYGYTF
>TRBD2|TRBV11-2|TRBJ2-7|-
TGTGCCAGCAGCTTAGACCCCGATAGCGGGAGCGGGGGGGAGCAGTACTTC
CASSLDPDSGSGGEQYF
>TRBD1|TRBV6-2/TRBV6-3|TRBJ1-1|-
TGTGCCAGCAGTTTGGGACAGTGGTTCACTGAAGCTTTCTTT
CASSLGQWFTEAFF
>-|TRBV20-1|TRBJ2-7|many
TGCAGTGCTAGGGGAGTCGGGTCCTCCTACGAGCAGTACTTC
CSARGVGSSYEQYF
>-|TRBV9|TRBJ2-5|many
TGTGCCAGCAGCGTAGGTGGGAGCAAGACCCAGTACTTC
CASSVGGSKTQYF
>-|TRBV30|TRBJ2-7|many
TGTGCCTGGGGGTATTCCTACGAGCAGTACTTC
CAWGYSYEQYF
>-|TRBV12-3/TRBV12-4|TRBJ2-2|-
TGTGCCAGCACCCGGGCGAGGGTACCCGGGGAGCTGTTTTTT
CASTRARVPGELFF
>TRBD1|TRBV6-5|TRBJ2-7|many
TGTGCCAGCAGTTACGACAGGGTCACCTACGAGCAGTACTTC
CASSYDRVTYEQYF
>TRBD1|TRBV2|TRBJ1-6|many
TGTGCCAGCAGGTTCCGGGACAGGAATAATTCACCCCTCCACTTT
CASRFRDRNNSPLHF
>-|TRBV6-5|TRBJ2-7|many
TGTGCCAGCAGTTTGCAGGCAGGCTACGAGCAGTACTTC
CASSLQAGYEQYF
>-|TRBV6-2/TRBV6-3|TRBJ2-5|many
TGTGCCAGCAGTCTCTCCGTCGGCTACGGGACCCAGTACTTC
CASSLSVGYGTQYF
>-|TRBV12-3/TRBV12-4|TRBJ1-5|many
TGTGCCAGCAGTTTAAGGGGGAATCAGCCCCAGCATTTT
CASSLRGNQPQHF
>-|TRBV28|TRBJ2-7|many
TGTGCCAGCAACGTAGACACTTACGAGCAGTACTTC
CASNVDTYEQYF
>-|TRBV5-1|TRBJ2-7|-
TGCGCCAGCAGCTTGATTCGGGGGCCCTACGAGCAGTACTTC
CASSLIRGPYEQYF
>TRBD2|TRBV20-1|TRBJ2-7|many
TGCAGTGCTAGGACTAGCGGGATTCACGAGCAGTACTTC
CSARTSGIHEQYF
>-|TRBV5-5|TRBJ2-5|many
TGTGCCAGCAGTTTTTCTTCCCAAGAGACCCAGTACTTC
CASSFSSQETQYF
>-|TRBV27|TRBJ2-6|many
TGTGCCAGCAGTTTAGGACAACCCGGGAAATCTGGGGCCAACGTCCTGACTTTC
CASSLGQPGKSGANVLTF
>-|TRBV19|TRBJ1-3|-
TGTGCCAGTAGTCCCTCGGCAGGGGCTGGAAACACCATATATTTT
CASSPSAGAGNTIYF
>-|TRBV18|TRBJ1-5|-
TGTGCCAGCTCACTCCGCAGGGACGTTAGCAATCAGCCCCAGCATTTT
CASSLRRDVSNQPQHF
>-|TRBV15|TRBJ2-7|many
TGTGCCACCAGCAGAGACAGGGCTTCCTACGAGCAGTACTTC
CATSRDRASYEQYF
>-|TRBV5-1|TRBJ1-2|many
TGCGCCAGCAGCCGGGAGGGGGACGGACGGGCTGGCTACACCTTC
CASSREGDGRAGYTF
>-|TRBV18|TRBJ1-1|many
TGTGCCAGCTCACCAGCTGGTTTGGATACTGAAGCTTTCTTT
CASSPAGLDTEAFF
>-|TRBV20-1|TRBJ2-5|-
TGCAGTGCTAGGGGCAGGAACCAAGAGACCCAGTACTTC
CSARGRNQETQYF
>-|TRBV30|TRBJ1-2|many
TGTGCCTGGGGAATCACAGCCTCCTCAGGCTATGGCTACACCTTC
CAWGITASSGYGYTF